The clone carrying this T cell receptor beta chain was seen a handful of times. What it binds is not known. This entry belongs to a study of OX40 agonist ivuxolimab in advanced cancers. Study-level results: Low normalized clonal expansion also occurred in some nonresponding patients. At doses 0.1 to 3.0 mg/kg, CD4+ and CD8+ clones expanded.

CDR1 and CDR2 (germline): SGHRS, YFSETQ. This CDR3 has 12 amino acids. Between the trimmed V and J ends, which lost 5 bases and 3 bases, there was a span of 8 bases. Profiled with immunoSEQ multiplex PCR; TCRdb holds only in-frame clones, not every one. Here the sample spans around 39,000 clones, roughly 80% being singletons. This specimen consisted of CD4+ or CD8+ T cells sorted from blood, obtained in a trial of the OX40 agonist ivuxolimab. V and J are TRBV5-1 and TRBJ1-2; D ambiguous. The TCR was taken from an adult with an advanced solid tumor such as melanoma, head and neck, liver or kidney cancer. CDR3 DNA sequence: TGCGCCAGCAGTCGGGGAGACTATGGCTACACCTTC. This encodes CASSRGDYGYTF.